Presented here are 18 T cell receptor beta chains from one specimen sequenced in a study of T cell responses to AZD1222 COVID-19 vaccine. Clones were read by immunoSEQ multiplex PCR, and TCRdb kept only the in-frame ones, dropping some. The sample consists of some 120,000 clones, just over 85% of them appearing once. Sequencing used peripheral blood, obtained on day 0 of AZD1222 vaccination. The receptor source for this set is an adult in good health.

This clone was seen just once. The chain carries TRBV3-1 (or the pseudogene TRBV3-2) and TRBJ2-6; possible D gene TRBD1, 7 bases. Trimming took 4 bases from V and 0 from J, leaving 13 bases between them. CDR1 and CDR2 (germline): LGHDT, YNNKEL (reference sequence). The CDR3 has 17 amino acids. In DNA, the CDR3 is TGTGCCAGCAGCCGGCAGGGGGGTCTCTCTGGGGCCAACGTCCTGACTTTC. Its protein is CASSRQGGLSGANVLTF.

This clone came up once. The chain employs TRBV7-9 and TRBJ1-1; D is unresolved. The V gene lost 5 bases and the J gene lost 10 bases, with 11 bases spanning the gap. The germline gives CDR1 SEHNR, CDR2 FQNEAQ (reference sequence). This CDR3 is 11 amino acids long. DNA for the CDR3: TGTGCCAGCAGCCCCCTGGTCGTAGCTTTCTTT. This encodes CASSPLVVAFF.

The rearrangement joins TRBV11-3 to TRBJ2-2; D tentatively reads TRBD1 or TRBD2 (5 bases each). In germline, CDR1 is SGHNT, CDR2 YENEEA. Trimming left V 5 bases short and J 6 bases short, with 7 bases between. The CDR3 is made up of 12 amino acids. The CDR3 coding sequence is TGTGCCAGCAGCGGGGGTTCCGGGGAGCTGTTTTTT. Translated, it gives CASSGGSGELFF.

This sequence joins TRBV18 and TRBJ1-5; D call uncertain. Germline V gene sequence: CDR1 KGHSH, CDR2 LQKENI. The CDR3 contains 15 residues. Trimming left V 3 bases short and J 2 bases short, with 11 bases between. In nucleotides, the CDR3 is TGTGCCAGCTCACCGGGTGCGAGAGGCAATCAGCCCCAGCATTTT. This codes for CASSPGARGNQPQHF. Based on the CDR3 plus reference TRBV18 and TRBJ1-5, the full variable domain is NAGVMQNPRHLVRRRGQEARLRCSPMKGHSHVYWYRQLPEEGLKFMVYLQKENIIDESGMPKERFSAEFPKEGPSILRIQQVVRGDSAAYFCASSPGARGNQPQHFGDGTRLSIL.

This chain uses TRBV11-3 with TRBJ2-2; either TRBD1 or TRBD2 may fit D (5 bases each). V lost 5 bases to trimming and J lost 0 bases, with 10 bases between them. This CDR3 is 15 amino acids long. Germline V lookup: CDR1 SGHNT, CDR2 YENEEA. CDR3 sequence: CASSPVGANTGELFF. The CDR3 nucleotides read TGTGCCAGCAGCCCAGTGGGGGCGAACACCGGGGAGCTGTTTTTT.

V usage is TRBV21-1 and J usage is TRBJ2-1; the DNA was not compared with TRBD2, the D call given in the table. TRBV21-1 has pseudogene status. The CDR3 has 16 residues. DNA for the CDR3: TGTGCCAGCAGCAAAGGGGAGGCTAGCGGGAGCCATGAGCAGTTCTTC. Protein product: CASSKGEASGSHEQFF.

The J gene is TRBJ2-3, the V gene TRBV19, with D tentatively TRBD2 (6 bases). Germline V gene sequence: CDR1 LNHDA, CDR2 SQIVND (reference sequence). This CDR3 has 14 amino acids. V shed 9 bases and J shed 4 bases, with 17 bases lying between them. CDR3 protein: CASNTNPGADTQYF. For the CDR3, the DNA is TGTGCCAGCAATACGAACCCGGGGGCAGATACGCAGTATTTT.

V and J are TRBV28 and TRBJ2-3; the D gene is possibly TRBD1 (6 bases). The CDR3 is made up of 15 amino acids. Trimming removed 4 bases at V and 6 bases at J, with 17 bases between. Germline V lookup: CDR1 MDHEN, CDR2 SYDVKM. This CDR3 is CASSSSGAPRDTQYF. The CDR3 DNA reads as TGTGCCAGCAGTTCGTCAGGGGCACCCCGGGATACGCAGTATTTT.

This rearrangement joins TRBV27 to TRBJ2-1; the match to TRBD2 covers 11 bases. The junction had 5 bases not matched to a gene; V was cut back by 4 bases and J by 6 bases. This CDR3 comprises 15 residues. The germline gives CDR1 MNHEY, CDR2 SMNVEV (reference sequence). The CDR3 here is CASSSLAGGVNEQFF. CDR3 DNA sequence: TGTGCCAGCAGTTCCCTAGCGGGGGGCGTCAATGAGCAGTTCTTC.

This clone was seen a handful of times. V usage is TRBV5-6 and J usage is TRBJ2-1; TRBD2 is a possible D gene (6 bases). The CDR3 has 16 residues. Between the trimmed V and J ends, which lost 0 bases and 0 bases, there was a span of 10 bases. Germline V gene lookup returns CDR1 SGHDT and CDR2 YYEEEE. Here the CDR3 reads CASSLEAGSSYNEQFF. DNA of the CDR3: TGTGCCAGCAGCTTGGAGGCGGGGAGCTCCTACAATGAGCAGTTCTTC.

This chain uses TRBV7-6 with TRBJ2-5, with TRBD2 as a possible D gene (5 bases). Germline V gene data show CDR1 as SGHVS and CDR2 as FNYEAQ. V lost 1 base and J 1 base, leaving 13 bases between the germline ends. This CDR3 comprises 16 residues. CDR3 in amino acids: CASSLGGIGSQETQYF. Here the CDR3 DNA reads TGTGCCAGCAGCTTAGGGGGAATAGGGAGCCAAGAGACCCAGTACTTC.

The chain recombines TRBV11-1 with TRBJ2-3, with TRBD1 matching over 7 bases. The CDR3 sequence is 16 residues long. The germline V gene encodes CDR1 SGHAT and CDR2 FQDESV (reference sequence). V shed 5 bases, J shed 0 bases, and the junction held 8 bases outside the gene matches. Here the CDR3 DNA reads TGTGCCAGCAGCCCCTACCCGGACAGGAGCACAGATACGCAGTATTTT. Its translation: CASSPYPDRSTDTQYF. The full variable domain, rest sourced from reference TRBV11-1 and TRBJ2-3, is EAEVAQSPRYKITEKSQAVAFWCDPISGHATLYWYRQILGQGPELLVQFQDESVVDDSQLPKDRFSAERLKGVDSTLKIQPAELGDSAMYLCASSPYPDRSTDTQYFGPGTRLTVL.

The chain carries TRBV5-6 and TRBJ2-1, with 8 bases identical to TRBD1. Germline CDR1 and CDR2: SGHDT and YYEEEE. The CDR3 is made up of 13 amino acids. Trimming removed 4 bases from V and 8 bases from J; junction bases left unmatched: 5. The CDR3 DNA follows: TGTGCCAGCAGCGGACAGGGCTGGGATGAGCAGTTCTTC. It yields the protein CASSGQGWDEQFF.

V usage is TRBV3-1 (or the pseudogene TRBV3-2) and J usage is TRBJ2-1; D unresolved. The V and J ends lost 0 bases and 3 bases respectively, with 9 bases between them. This CDR3 has 15 amino acids. Germline V gene sequence: CDR1 LGHDT, CDR2 YNNKEL (reference sequence). As DNA, the CDR3 is TGTGCCAGCAGCCAAGAGTTTAGCCGCTACAATGAGCAGTTCTTC. Protein product: CASSQEFSRYNEQFF.

This clone was counted only a few times. The chain couples TRBV6-1 to TRBJ2-5; 7 bases are a match to TRBD1. The length of the CDR3 is 17 residues. J gave up 3 bases and V 1 base, and 11 bases lay outside the gene matches. The germline gives CDR1 MNHNS, CDR2 SASEGT. The CDR3: CASSEEQPGQLKETQYF. CDR3 nucleotides: TGTGCCAGCAGTGAAGAGCAACCGGGACAGTTAAAAGAGACCCAGTACTTC.

The V gene is TRBV9, the J gene TRBJ2-5; 10 bases align to TRBD2. With 0 bases clipped from V and 2 bases from J, the junction kept 4 bases outside the gene matches. This CDR3 contains 16 residues. The germline gives CDR1 SGDLS, CDR2 YYNGEE. The CDR3 protein is CASSVGALAGQETQYF. The CDR3 DNA reads as TGTGCCAGCAGCGTAGGGGCACTAGCGGGACAAGAGACCCAGTACTTC.

This clone occurred once. The chain links TRBV28 to TRBJ1-2, with 8 bases aligning to TRBD1. V dropped 1 base and J dropped 8; count of bases not matched to a gene: 15. This CDR3 region has 17 residues. The germline CDR1 and CDR2 sequences are MDHEN and SYDVKM. The CDR3 nucleotides are TGTGCCAGCAGTTTATCGCCTACCGGGGATGGACAGGGAGGCTACACCTTC. Translating gives CASSLSPTGDGQGGYTF.

The chain uses TRBV7-3 and TRBJ2-2, with 10 bases that match TRBD1. With 1 base clipped from V and 7 bases from J, the junction kept 15 bases outside the gene matches. Germline values: CDR1 SGHTA, CDR2 FQGTGA. The CDR3 spans 19 residues. The CDR3 coding sequence is TGTGCCAGCAGCTTAATCCCCCAAACCGGGACAGGGGTTTTCGGGGAGCTGTTTTTT. The encoded protein is CASSLIPQTGTGVFGELFF. Based on the CDR3 plus reference TRBV7-3 and TRBJ2-2, the full variable domain is GAGVSQTPSNKVTEKGKYVELRCDPISGHTALYWYRQSLGQGPEFLIYFQGTGAADDSGLPNDRFFAVRPEGSVSTLKIQRTERGDSAVYLCASSLIPQTGTGVFGELFFGEGSRLTVL.